This T cell receptor beta chain was captured by sequencing in a study of Ad26.COV2.S vaccination and SARS-CoV-2 variants. Across the whole study: Intramuscular Ad26.COV2.S doses were given once or twice, 56 days apart.

Treatment given: about 20 received Ad26.COV2.S at low or high dose, single or two shots; about 5 received placebo; per-sample allocation not given. Collection of the samples took place on day 63 after the first injection of vaccine or placebo. Study results and caveats: Higher spike-specific TCR breadth was found in vaccine recipients than in placebo recipients.

Sequenced by immunoSEQ multiplex PCR; TCRdb stores in-frame clones only, minus some. The sample comprises 300,000 to 350,000 clones, about 88% of which are singletons, and around 6.4% rests with the top ten. Germline CDR1 LGHNA, CDR2 YSLEER. The CDR3 is 15 amino acids. Trimming pared 0 bases from V and 9 bases from J, leaving 15 bases between. On this clone itself: Its antigen is not identified.

The specimen was peripheral blood, collected in a trial of Ad26.COV2.S vaccine versus placebo. The chain is built from TRBV4-3 and TRBJ1-5; TRBD1 is a possible D gene (5 bases). The receptor was derived from a person between 18 and 60 years old who received the Ad26.COV2.S COVID-19 vaccine or a placebo. As DNA, the CDR3 is TGCGCCAGCAGCCAAGATTCAGGGTCAATTATGCCCCAGCATTTT. Residues: CASSQDSGSIMPQHF.